This T cell receptor (beta chain) was captured by sequencing in a study of HIV-infected patients and healthy controls (dated by TCRdb to the mid-2010s). With regard to the full study: The study asked whether deep sequencing of the TCR repertoire from small blood samples of HIV patients could detect immune perturbation and reconstitution. Broad study findings and their caveats: MAIT cell alpha-chain CDR3s were found at high frequency in healthy controls but were severely depleted in HIV+ repertoires. In the study, no determination of donor HLA types was made. The observed differences in diversity were not explained by the slight differences in age and sex profiles between the study cohorts. Compared with untreated HIV+ repertoires, healthy control repertoires had roughly threefold more distinct CDR3s and a higher Shannon diversity. Size-matched repertoire data did not replicate the apparent post-therapy recovery of the Gini index in HIV-infected patients. Differing numbers of distinct sequences in patients and controls hindered comparison, and size-matching assigned excessive weight to rare events in the HIV-infected data. The pairing of alpha and beta chains was not determined in the samples. Processing was restricted to sixteen HIV-infected individuals, which the authors judged to be a major constraint on the generalizability of the findings. More CDR3s were shared between individuals among healthy controls than among HIV+ patients, as measured by Jaccard index and by the count of highly shared sequences. Sequencing depth was restricted by the use of whole blood, which also prevented the dynamics of distinct T-cell subpopulations from being separated. Eight alpha and eight beta V genes showed significantly different mean usage between HIV-infected patients and controls. HIV-infected repertoires had significantly higher mean Gini indices than controls, possibly reflecting oligoclonality. Most CMV-associated CDR3s became more frequent during therapy, although their change was not significant, whereas HIV-associated CDR3s showed a significant decrease in frequency.

Whole blood was used without cell fractionation, so all unsorted peripheral T cells were reflected in the repertoire. As controls, around ten uninfected healthy donors were sampled, and several of those donors gave samples twice, around 14 weeks apart. A roughly 2.5 ml sample of peripheral blood was drawn into Tempus tubes for RNA extraction. The TURBO-DNase kit was used to remove leftover genomic DNA, and GLOBINclear was used to deplete globin mRNA. This clonotype was detected only a few times. This clone's antigen is unknown. No much larger clone is present one base from it, and per-base qualities are unavailable. Using SuperScript III with primers targeting the alpha and beta constant regions, 500 to 550 ng of RNA was reverse transcribed. Separate libraries for the alpha and beta chains were generated through chain-specific third strand synthesis that incorporated multiplexing indices. To avoid primer bias, the protocol used one single primer pair to amplify every rearrangement within a chain, and the protocol also attached molecular barcodes to each cDNA molecule. Purified cDNA was joined by T4 RNA Ligase 1 to a 5' RACE adapter carrying a random hexamer and the SP2 sequencing primer site. Second strand synthesis was performed with Phusion polymerase and primed from the SP2 site, and slow temperature ramps were applied to favor optimal annealing. Each molecule's 12-nucleotide barcode consisted of two random hexamer sequences, both added before amplification and joined together. P5 and P7 adapter elements plus a second index were added in a short first PCR, which was followed by a roughly 21-cycle amplification PCR with P5s and P7 primers. The libraries went through approximately 27 PCR cycles in total, were quantified on a Qubit, were sized on a Bioanalyzer, and were diluted to 4 nM. Sequencing of the normalized libraries was performed on an Illumina MiSeq with 2 x 250 paired-end kits. Into around 9.9 ul Tris-Cl, the reverse transcription reactions were eluted following cleanup on MinElute columns. The adapter ligations were run for roughly 25 hours at 16 degrees C, and AMPure XP beads at a 1:1 ratio were afterwards used to clean them. Per the source publication's procedure: A modified Decombinator that output V, J, insert and barcode information was used to process the demultiplexed FASTQ files. Sequences that shared a barcode but differed from the dominant sequence were treated as errors and discarded, and barcodes were clustered at Levenshtein distance 3 and counted to estimate the original cDNA molecules. The R packages ineq, vegan, igraph and RCytoscape were used for downstream analyses, together with IMGT nomenclature and CDR3 definitions. The authors computed V gene usage over distinct sequences and counted each TCR a single time to avoid skew from clonal expansion. Within a donor, similarity networks joined unique CDR3 amino acid sequences in every case where two of them were separated by a single Levenshtein edit. Published HIV-specific CDR3s (just under 95 alpha, approximately 660 beta) and CMV-specific CDR3s (about 13 alpha, 200 to 300 beta) were assembled and queried against the repertoires. Lower sequence numbers were not the cause of the decreased diversity in patients, as random subsampling to size-matched repertoires showed. Using fastp trimming at Q25 and MiXCR clonotype assembly, TCRdb reanalyzed the public sequencing data and kept in-frame beta chains. Entries are consolidated by CDR3 protein sequence, retaining the most common genes and DNA. In this record, the V and J calls reflect TCRdb's handling and not the investigators' own analysis. Within this sample are 10,000 to 15,000 distinct CDR3 sequences, with about 11% of them counted one time only. The ten largest clonotypes hold 6% to 7% of the sample.

Ends trimmed: V by 4 bases, J by 2 bases; bases unmatched to a gene: 7. CDR1 and CDR2 are read off the germline V gene as MGHRA and YSYEKL. The CDR3 has 17 amino acids, counting the end cysteine and phenylalanine. Only the CDR3 part of the read is kept: 51 bases, read in frame from the first base. Recombination joined TRBV4-1 with TRBJ2-1; TRBD2 matches 11 bases in the middle. This clonotype originated in an adult in good health. The sequenced material came from blood. This receptor has the CDR3 CASSRVLAGGTYNEQFF. The DNA sequence is as follows: TGCGCCAGCAGCCGAGTATTAGCGGGAGGGACCTACAATGAGCAGTTCTTC.